These 9 T cell receptor beta chains came from one sample sequenced in a study of T cell clonality in common variable immunodeficiency. Clones were sequenced by immunoSEQ multiplex PCR, and TCRdb holds only the in-frame ones, with some missing. Sampling found about 59,000 clones, none seen once. The material sequenced was peripheral blood mononuclear cells. Receptors originate from a person aged 18 to 75 in good health.

This clone is medium-sized (0.01 to 0.1%). The read terminates 3 residues ahead of where the CDR3 ends, so the germline J gene completes it. V is TRBV6-1 and J is TRBJ1-6; possibly TRBD1 for D (6 bases). The CDR3 extends over 16 amino acids. The V and J ends lost 0 bases and 9 bases respectively, with 15 bases between them. From germline, CDR1 is MNHNS and CDR2 SASEGT. CDR3 in amino acids: CASSEAQLDRISPLHF. The sequenced part of the CDR3 DNA is TGTGCCAGCAGTGAAGCGCAATTGGACAGAATTTCACCC.

This clone was detected many times. This chain's CDR3 is CASSIDQIIGDGGGYTF. CDR3 DNA, as far as it was read: TGTGCCAGTAGTATAGATCAAATAATAGGAGACGGCGGTGGC. V usage is TRBV19 and J usage is TRBJ1-2, with no clear D. The read ends 3 residues before the CDR3 terminus; that terminus is restored from the germline J gene. Germline lookup yields CDR1 LNHDA and CDR2 SQIVND (reference sequence). Trimming removed 0 bases from V and 7 bases from J, with 21 bases in between. The CDR3 contains 17 residues.

In its sample, this clone was seen many times. The sequenced fragment ends 3 residues before the CDR3 boundary, so the rest is inferred from the germline J gene. The chain has TRBV11-3 and TRBJ2-7; 9 bases align to TRBD1. With 1 base clipped from V and 5 bases from J, the junction kept 0 bases outside the gene matches. The V gene's germline CDR1 is SGHNT and CDR2 YENEEA. The CDR3 covers 13 residues. The CDR3 DNA, read in part, is TGTGCCAGCAGCTTAGGGGACAGGGACGAG. Protein product: CASSLGDRDE. The full CDR3 reads CASSLGDRDEQYF.

The sample holds many counts of this clone. The missing CDR3 end, 3 residues past where the read stops, is filled in from the germline J gene. The V gene is TRBV6-2 or TRBV6-3, the J gene TRBJ2-2; D is tentatively TRBD1 or TRBD2 (6 bases each). Per the germline V gene, CDR1 is MNHEY and CDR2 is SVGEGT. The CDR3 extends over 13 amino acids. The CDR3 region is CASRRPEGEKLFF. The sequenced CDR3 bases are TGTGCCAGCCGCCGGCCGGAGGGGGAAAAG.

This clone was counted many times. The CDR3 sequence: CASSSSSGGTDTQYF. The CDR3 bases that were read are TGCGCCAGCAGCTCCTCTAGCGGGGGCACAGATACG. The rearrangement uses TRBV5-1 and TRBJ2-3; 9 nucleotides align to TRBD2. The read terminates 3 residues before the CDR3 end, so the remaining end is supplied by the germline J gene. CDR1 SGHRS and CDR2 YFSETQ come from the germline V gene. CDR3 length equals 15 residues. V trimming: 3 bases; J trimming: 1 base; junction bases outside the gene matches: 3.

This clone was observed a few times. The CDR3 goes on 3 residues after the read ends, and that part is filled in from the germline J gene. This rearrangement joins TRBV7-9 to TRBJ2-7; D perhaps matches TRBD2 (5 bases). Trimming took off 1 base at V and 6 bases at J, with 16 bases between the two ends. The CDR3 totals 15 residues. Per germline, CDR1 SEHNR and CDR2 FQNEAQ (reference sequence). The part of the CDR3 DNA that was read is TGTGCCAGCAGCTTAGACGGGGTAATGTCCGGCGAG. This sequence encodes CASSLDGVMSGE. The entire CDR3 sequence reads CASSLDGVMSGEQYF.

This clone was seen many times. The CDR3 end is not reached by the read, which stops 3 residues before it; the germline J gene fills it in. The chain is built from TRBV6-1 and TRBJ2-5; 8 nucleotides agree with TRBD2. Germline loops: CDR1 MNHNS, CDR2 SASEGT. The CDR3 loop spans 15 amino acids. Trimming removed 4 bases from V and 7 bases from J; junction bases left unmatched: 11. The DNA read from the CDR3 is TGTGCCAGCAGTGCCCCAGGGACTAGTACGGTGACC. The encoded protein is CASSAPGTSTVT. The whole CDR3 protein reads CASSAPGTSTVTQYF.

There are many counts of this clone. The read terminates 3 residues ahead of where the CDR3 ends, so the germline J gene completes it. The rearrangement links TRBV5-1 to TRBJ2-5; D might be TRBD2 (5 bases). This CDR3 has 15 residues. V was pared by 2 bases and J by 2 bases, with 13 bases between. The germline CDR1 and CDR2 sequences are SGHRS and YFSETQ. The CDR3: CASSLATGLQETQYF. CDR3 bases read: TGCGCCAGCAGCTTAGCCACCGGACTGCAAGAGACC.

At least ten counts were recorded for this clone. The read terminates 3 residues before the CDR3 end, so the remaining end is supplied by the germline J gene. This sequence joins TRBV5-1 and TRBJ1-4; D unclear. The CDR3 sequence is 16 residues long. Germline CDR1 is SGHRS and CDR2 is YFSETQ. Trimming removed 2 bases from V and 0 bases from J, with 11 bases in between. The CDR3: CASSLPGGATNEKLFF. CDR3 DNA, as far as it was read: TGCGCCAGCAGCTTACCGGGTGGAGCAACTAATGAAAAA. The entire variable domain, with the rest obtained from reference TRBV5-1 and TRBJ1-4, is as follows: KAGVTQTPRYLIKTRGQQVTLSCSPISGHRSVSWYQQTPGQGLQFLFEYFSETQRNKGNFPGRFSGRQFSNSRSEMNVSTLELGDSALYLCASSLPGGATNEKLFFGSGTQLSVL.